This T cell receptor beta chain was observed in a study of cytomegalovirus exposure and HLA in healthy donors. Trimming cost V 6 bases and J 5 bases, with 19 bases left between them. Germline loops: CDR1 MNHEY, CDR2 SVGAGI. This CDR3 has 15 amino acids. Study-level findings and limits: In vitro assays verified that a few CMV-associated chains recognized CMV antigens specifically. Roughly uniform depth of sequencing across donors was assumed in presence/absence analyses. Associated with cytomegalovirus, according to the listing, were 150 to 200 TCR beta chains.

Comment on this clone: Its antigen is as yet unknown.

The study ran its PCR with 60 Vbeta and 13 Jbeta primers. Only in-frame clones appear in the TCRdb table, and some are missing; sequencing was by immunoSEQ multiplex PCR. This repertoire shows tens of thousands of clones, about 78% found once; its top ten account for over 7%. Though nominally healthy at sampling, donors likely had unrecorded immune exposures. The sequence derives from a middle-aged woman in good health and CMV-seropositive. The specimen was PBMCs. The chain is built from TRBV6-5 and TRBJ1-1; D is perhaps TRBD1 (6 bases). The CDR3 DNA sequence: TGTGCCAGCAGCGAGACCGGGCCAGGGGTAACTGAAGCTTTCTTT. This translates into CASSETGPGVTEAFF.